This T cell receptor (beta chain) was retrieved from a study of blood T cell repertoires in COVID-19. Generated by immunoSEQ multiplex PCR, the TCRdb table keeps only in-frame clones and is missing some. The sample has about 400,000 clones; around 92% are singletons. Everyone who took part was 18 to 89 years old, and they came from 24 US areas. Which cohort a participant joined came from the clinical history participants gave. The CDR3 totals 19 residues. Germline CDR1 reads LNHDA; CDR2 reads SQIVND (reference sequence). V shed 3 bases and J shed 3 bases, with 25 bases lying between them. V usage is TRBV19 and J usage is TRBJ2-3; a weak D match, TRBD2 (6 bases). What was sequenced was PBMCs or T cells enriched from blood (not recorded which). This clonotype was obtained from a woman aged 25-40 years who had recovered from COVID-19. The CDR3 bases are TGTGCCAGTAGTATGGTCCCGGTAGCGGTGGATGTGCTGACAGATACGCAGTATTTT. Amino acid sequence: CASSMVPVAVDVLTDTQYF. The full variable domain, rest sourced from reference TRBV19 and TRBJ2-3, is DGGITQSPKYLFRKEGQNVTLSCEQNLNHDAMYWYRQDPGQGLRLIYYSQIVNDFQKGDIAEGYSVSREKKESFPLTVTSAQKNPTAFYLCASSMVPVAVDVLTDTQYFGPGTRLTVL.